This record covers a single TCR beta chain. It lacks a known antigen. Base quality data are lacking; no much larger clone is found one base away. TCRbeta CDR3 regions were amplified from genomic DNA using the immunoSEQ Assay, a bias-controlled multiplex PCR. On the study's bioinformatics: The number of nucleated cells in each sample was estimated from the amplification of reference gene primers within the assay. Sequence reads were collapsed and filtered to measure the absolute abundance of every unique TCRbeta CDR3 rearrangement. For each sample, productive Simpson clonality was calculated by taking the square root of Simpson's diversity index across productive rearrangements. Here the immuneACCESS table is served through TCRdb, limited to in-frame sequences with V and J called. Missing clones are a known gap in these copies; in checked studies unresolved V genes cover under half, and the rest lacks a known reason. V, J and clone size reflect that table, while D and trimming were determined from the DNA. The sample table records approximately 290,000 clones; approximately 86% of these occur just once. The top ten clones comprise 0.85% to 1% of the sample.

Between the V and J ends, shortened by 2 bases and 8 bases respectively, the junction contains 10 bases. The CDR3 runs 13 residues from the cysteine to the phenylalanine. The only DNA kept is the CDR3, 39 bases in frame from the first base. Reading the germline V gene (reference sequence) gives CDR1 SGHKS and CDR2 YYEKEE. One collaborating source in Seattle enrolled patients during active infection and followed them longitudinally through the course of disease. The collaborating institutions used their own protocols to collect whole blood in K2EDTA tubes. For TCRbeta analysis, collaborator samples were shipped as frozen whole blood, as isolated PBMCs, or as DNA extracted from either sample type. The sample originates from a study of blood T cell repertoires in COVID-19 (dated by TCRdb to 2018 to 2020). Regarding the research as a whole: The collaborator samples originated in the United States, Italy and Spain and spanned the acute and convalescent phases of COVID-19. The material from the prospective study consisted of cDNA or gDNA derived from T cells, B-cell-depleted T cells, or PBMCs. The dataset comprised deeply sampled blood TCRbeta repertoires from subjects exposed to, actively infected with, or recovered from COVID-19. The repertoires were released in a freely available public database intended as a resource for research on the immune response to SARS-CoV-2. Samples were obtained from the ongoing ImmuneRACE study (first 160 participants) and from roughly 1,300 subjects provided by 6 global collaborators. The sample metadata nearly always contained a de-identified subject ID, COVID-19 status, age in years and sex. HLA class I and class II types, where available, came from metadata supplied by the sample provider rather than from assay-based typing. Beyond this particular receptor, the publication reports: The amount of clinical and demographic metadata varied by source and participant and was provided uncurated.

Material: peripheral blood. This receptor chain uses TRBV5-5 and TRBJ1-4; the D gene is not confidently resolved. This clonotype was sampled from a human donor with COVID-19, enrolled during active disease. The donor label of this sample is uncertain. The nucleotides are TGTGCCAGCAGCTTAGAGGGCCGGGAAAAACTGTTTTTT. It codes for CASSLEGREKLFF.